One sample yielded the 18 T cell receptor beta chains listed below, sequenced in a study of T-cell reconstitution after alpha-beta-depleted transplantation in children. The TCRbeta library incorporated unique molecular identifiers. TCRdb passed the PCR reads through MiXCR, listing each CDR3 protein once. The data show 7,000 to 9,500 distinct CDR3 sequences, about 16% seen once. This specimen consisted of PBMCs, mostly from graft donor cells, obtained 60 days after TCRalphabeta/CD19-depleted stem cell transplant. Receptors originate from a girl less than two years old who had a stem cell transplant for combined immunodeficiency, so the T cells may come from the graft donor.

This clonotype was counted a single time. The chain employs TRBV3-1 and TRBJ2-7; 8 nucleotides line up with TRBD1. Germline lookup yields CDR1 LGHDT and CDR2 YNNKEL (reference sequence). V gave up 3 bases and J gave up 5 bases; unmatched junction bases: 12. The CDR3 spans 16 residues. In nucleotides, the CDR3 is TGTGCCAGCAGCCACTTCCAGGGGGCCGGCACCCACGAGCAGTACTTC. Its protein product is CASSHFQGAGTHEQYF.

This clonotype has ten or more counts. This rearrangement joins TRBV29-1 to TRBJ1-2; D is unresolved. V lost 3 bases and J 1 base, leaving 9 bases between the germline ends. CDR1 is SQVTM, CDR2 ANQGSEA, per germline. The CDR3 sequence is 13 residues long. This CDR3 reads CSVDTGFNYGYTF. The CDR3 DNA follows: TGCAGCGTTGACACGGGTTTTAACTATGGCTACACCTTC.

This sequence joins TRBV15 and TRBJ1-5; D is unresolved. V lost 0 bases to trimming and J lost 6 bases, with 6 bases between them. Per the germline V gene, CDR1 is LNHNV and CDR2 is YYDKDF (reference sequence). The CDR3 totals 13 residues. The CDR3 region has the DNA TGTGCCACCAGCAGAGATTTCGGTCAGCCCCAGCATTTT. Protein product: CATSRDFGQPQHF. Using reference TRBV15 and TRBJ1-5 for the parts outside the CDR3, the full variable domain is DAMVIQNPRYQVTQFGKPVTLSCSQTLNHNVMYWYQQKSSQAPKLLFHYYDKDFNNEADTPDNFQSRRPNTSFCFLDIRSPGLGDTAMYLCATSRDFGQPQHFGDGTRLSIL.

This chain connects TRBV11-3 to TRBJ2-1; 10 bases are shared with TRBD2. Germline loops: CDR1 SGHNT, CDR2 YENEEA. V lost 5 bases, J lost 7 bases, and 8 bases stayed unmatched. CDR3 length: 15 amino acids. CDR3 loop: CASSRRLAGENEQFF. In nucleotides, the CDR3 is TGTGCCAGCAGCCGGCGGCTAGCGGGGGAGAATGAGCAGTTCTTC.

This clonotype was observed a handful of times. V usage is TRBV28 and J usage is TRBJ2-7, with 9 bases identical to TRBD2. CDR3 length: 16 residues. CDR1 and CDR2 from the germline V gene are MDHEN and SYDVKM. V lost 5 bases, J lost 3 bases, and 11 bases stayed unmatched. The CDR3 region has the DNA TGTGCCAGCAGTCAAATCCAGCGGGAGGCGATCTACGAGCAGTACTTC. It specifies CASSQIQREAIYEQYF.

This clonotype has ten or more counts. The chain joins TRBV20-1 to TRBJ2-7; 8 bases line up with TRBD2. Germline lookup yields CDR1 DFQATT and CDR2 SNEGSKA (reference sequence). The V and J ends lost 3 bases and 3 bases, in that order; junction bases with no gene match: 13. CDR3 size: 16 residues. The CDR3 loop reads CSARRIPGLVLYEQYF. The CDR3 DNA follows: TGCAGTGCTAGGCGTATCCCGGGACTAGTCCTCTACGAGCAGTACTTC.

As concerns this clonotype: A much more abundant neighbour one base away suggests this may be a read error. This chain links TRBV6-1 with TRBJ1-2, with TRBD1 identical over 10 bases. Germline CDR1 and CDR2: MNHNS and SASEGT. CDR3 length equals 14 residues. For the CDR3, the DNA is TGTGCCAGCAGTCCGGACAGGGGGGACTATAGCTACACCTTC. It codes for CASSPDRGDYSYTF.

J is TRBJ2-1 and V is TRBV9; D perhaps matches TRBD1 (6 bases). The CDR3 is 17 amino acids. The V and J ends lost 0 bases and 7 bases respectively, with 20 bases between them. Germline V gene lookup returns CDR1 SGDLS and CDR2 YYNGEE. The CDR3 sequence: CASSVAGTSQGPNEQFF. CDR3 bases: TGTGCCAGCAGCGTAGCTGGGACATCCCAAGGTCCGAATGAGCAGTTCTTC.

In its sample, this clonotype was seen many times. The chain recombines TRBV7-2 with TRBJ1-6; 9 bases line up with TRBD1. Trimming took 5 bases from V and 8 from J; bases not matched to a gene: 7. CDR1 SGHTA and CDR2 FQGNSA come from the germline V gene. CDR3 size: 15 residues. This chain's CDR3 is CASSPRGTGYSPLHF. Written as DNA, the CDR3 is TGTGCCAGCAGCCCCCGTGGGACAGGGTATTCACCCCTCCACTTT.

CDR3 nucleotide sequence: TGTGCCAGCAGCGGGGGGGCCTTAACAGATACGCAGTATTTT. Translated, it gives CASSGGALTDTQYF. This chain joins TRBV3-1 and TRBJ2-3; D may be TRBD2 (7 bases). From germline, CDR1 is LGHDT and CDR2 YNNKEL (reference sequence). Trimming stripped 5 bases from V and 3 bases from J, with 12 bases between. The CDR3 is 14 amino acids.

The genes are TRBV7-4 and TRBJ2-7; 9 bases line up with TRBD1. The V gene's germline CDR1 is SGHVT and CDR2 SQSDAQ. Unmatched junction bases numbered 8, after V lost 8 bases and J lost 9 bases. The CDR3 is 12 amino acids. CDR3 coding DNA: TGTGCCAGCTGCGAGGACAGGGGTCCGCAGTACTTC. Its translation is CASCEDRGPQYF.

The CDR3 sequence is CASSTGRSTDTQYF. The CDR3 DNA is TGTGCCAGCAGCACCGGACGGAGCACAGATACGCAGTATTTT. This chain uses TRBV21-1 with TRBJ2-3. TRBV21-1 is annotated as a pseudogene. CDR3 length: 14 residues.

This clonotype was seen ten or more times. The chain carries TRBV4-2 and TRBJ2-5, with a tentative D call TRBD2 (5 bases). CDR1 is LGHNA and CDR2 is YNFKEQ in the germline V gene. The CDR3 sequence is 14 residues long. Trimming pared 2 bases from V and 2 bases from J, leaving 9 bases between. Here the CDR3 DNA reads TGTGCCAGCAGCCAATCGACTACACAAGAGACCCAGTACTTC. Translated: CASSQSTTQETQYF.

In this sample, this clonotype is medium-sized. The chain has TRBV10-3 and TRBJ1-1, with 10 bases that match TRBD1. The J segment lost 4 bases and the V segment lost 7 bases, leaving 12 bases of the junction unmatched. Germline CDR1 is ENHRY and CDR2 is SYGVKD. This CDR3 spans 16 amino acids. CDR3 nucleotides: TGTGCCATCAAGGCCGGGACAGGGGAAATTGGCACTGAAGCTTTCTTT. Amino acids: CAIKAGTGEIGTEAFF.

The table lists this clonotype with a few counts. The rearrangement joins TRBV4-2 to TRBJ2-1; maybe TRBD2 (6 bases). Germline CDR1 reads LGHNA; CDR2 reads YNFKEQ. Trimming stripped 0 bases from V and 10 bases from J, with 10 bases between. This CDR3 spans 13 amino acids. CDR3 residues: CASSQDAGQEQFF. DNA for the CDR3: TGTGCCAGCAGCCAAGATGCGGGGCAGGAGCAGTTCTTC.

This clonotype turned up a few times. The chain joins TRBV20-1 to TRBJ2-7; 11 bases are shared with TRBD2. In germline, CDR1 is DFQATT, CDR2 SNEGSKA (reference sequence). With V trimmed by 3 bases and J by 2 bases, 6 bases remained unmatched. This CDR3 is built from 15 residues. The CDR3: CSARPGTSGTYEQYF. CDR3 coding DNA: TGCAGTGCTAGGCCCGGGACTAGCGGAACCTACGAGCAGTACTTC.

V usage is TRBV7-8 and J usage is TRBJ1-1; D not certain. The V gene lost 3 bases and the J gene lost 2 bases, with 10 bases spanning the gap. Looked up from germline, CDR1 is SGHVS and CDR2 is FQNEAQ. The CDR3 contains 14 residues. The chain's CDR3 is CASSFRTPNTEAFF. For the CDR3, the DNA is TGTGCCAGCAGCTTTCGAACCCCCAACACTGAAGCTTTCTTT.

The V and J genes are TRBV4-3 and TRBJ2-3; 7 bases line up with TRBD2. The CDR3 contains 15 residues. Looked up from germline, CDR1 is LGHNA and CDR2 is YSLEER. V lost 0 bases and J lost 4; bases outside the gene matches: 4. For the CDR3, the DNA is TGCGCCAGCAGCCAAGATCGCGGGAGATCAGATACGCAGTATTTT. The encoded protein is CASSQDRGRSDTQYF.